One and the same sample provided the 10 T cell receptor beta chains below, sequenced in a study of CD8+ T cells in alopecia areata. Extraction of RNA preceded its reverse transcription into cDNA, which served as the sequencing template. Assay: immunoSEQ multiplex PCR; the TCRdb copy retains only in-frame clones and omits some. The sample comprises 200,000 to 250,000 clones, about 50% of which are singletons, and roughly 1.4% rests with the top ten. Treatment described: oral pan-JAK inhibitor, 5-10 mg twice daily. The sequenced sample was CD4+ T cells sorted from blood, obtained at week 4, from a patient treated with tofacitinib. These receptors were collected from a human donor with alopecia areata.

Here the CDR3 DNA reads TGTGCCTGGAGAACCGGGACAGGGGATGAAAAACTGTTTTTT. Translating gives CAWRTGTGDEKLFF. This chain uses TRBV30 with TRBJ1-4, with 10 bases that match TRBD1. The germline gives CDR1 GTSNPN, CDR2 SVGIG (reference sequence). V shed 3 bases, J shed 6 bases, and the junction held 4 bases outside the gene matches. The CDR3 is 14 amino acids.

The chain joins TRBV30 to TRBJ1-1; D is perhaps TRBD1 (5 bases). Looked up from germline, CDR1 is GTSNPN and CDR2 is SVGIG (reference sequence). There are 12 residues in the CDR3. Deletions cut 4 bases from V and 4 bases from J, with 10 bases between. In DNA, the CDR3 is TGTGCCTGGACCAGGGTGGGCACTGAAGCTTTCTTT. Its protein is CAWTRVGTEAFF. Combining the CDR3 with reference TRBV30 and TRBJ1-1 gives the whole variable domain SQTIHQWPATLVQPVGSPLSLECTVEGTSNPNLYWYRQAAGRGLQLLFYSVGIGQISSEVPQNLSASRPQDRQFILSSKKLLLSDSGFYLCAWTRVGTEAFFGQGTRLTVV.

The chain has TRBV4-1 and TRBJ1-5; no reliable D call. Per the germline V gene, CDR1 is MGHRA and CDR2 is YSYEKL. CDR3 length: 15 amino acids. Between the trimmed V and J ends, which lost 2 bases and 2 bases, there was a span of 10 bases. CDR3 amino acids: CASSQRDEGNQPQHF. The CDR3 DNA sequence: TGCGCCAGCAGCCAAAGGGATGAGGGCAATCAGCCCCAGCATTTT.

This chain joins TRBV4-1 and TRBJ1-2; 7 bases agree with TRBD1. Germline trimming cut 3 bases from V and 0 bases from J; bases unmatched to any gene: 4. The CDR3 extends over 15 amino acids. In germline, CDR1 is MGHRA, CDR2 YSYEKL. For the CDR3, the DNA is TGCGCCAGCAGCCACCCGACAGGGACTAACTATGGCTACACCTTC. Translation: CASSHPTGTNYGYTF.

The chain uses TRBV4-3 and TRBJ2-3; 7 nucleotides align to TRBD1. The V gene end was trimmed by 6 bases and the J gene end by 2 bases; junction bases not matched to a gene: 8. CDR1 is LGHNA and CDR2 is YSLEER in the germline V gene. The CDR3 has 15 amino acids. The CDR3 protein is CASSLRQGATDTQYF. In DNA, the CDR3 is TGCGCCAGCAGTCTTAGACAGGGAGCCACAGATACGCAGTATTTT.

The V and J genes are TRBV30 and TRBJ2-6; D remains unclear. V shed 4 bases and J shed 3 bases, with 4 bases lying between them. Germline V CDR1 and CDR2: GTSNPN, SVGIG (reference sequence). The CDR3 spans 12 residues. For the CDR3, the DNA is TGTGCCTGGAAAGATGGGGCCAACGTCCTGACTTTC. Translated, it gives CAWKDGANVLTF.

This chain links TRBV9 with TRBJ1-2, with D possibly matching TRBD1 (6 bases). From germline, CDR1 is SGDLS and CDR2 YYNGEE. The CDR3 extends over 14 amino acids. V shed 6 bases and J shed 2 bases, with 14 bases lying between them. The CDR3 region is CASTQDSSNYGYTF. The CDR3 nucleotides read TGTGCCAGCACTCAGGACAGTTCCAACTATGGCTACACCTTC.

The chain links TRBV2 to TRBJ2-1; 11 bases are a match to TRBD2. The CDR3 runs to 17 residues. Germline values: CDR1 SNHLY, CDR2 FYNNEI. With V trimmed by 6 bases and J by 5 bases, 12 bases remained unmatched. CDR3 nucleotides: TGTGCCAGCAGGCCACTCCAACCGGGACTAGCGGACAATGAGCAGTTCTTC. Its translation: CASRPLQPGLADNEQFF. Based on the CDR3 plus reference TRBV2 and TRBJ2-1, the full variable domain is EPEVTQTPSHQVTQMGQEVILRCVPISNHLYFYWYRQILGQKVEFLVSFYNNEISEKSEIFDDQFSVERPDGSNFTLKIRSTKLEDSAMYFCASRPLQPGLADNEQFFGPGTRLTVL.

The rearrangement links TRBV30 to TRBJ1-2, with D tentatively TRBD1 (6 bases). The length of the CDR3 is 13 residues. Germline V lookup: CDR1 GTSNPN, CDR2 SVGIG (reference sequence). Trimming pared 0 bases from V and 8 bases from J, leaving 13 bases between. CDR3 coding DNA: TGTGCCTGGAGTGTAAGACAGGAAAGAGGCTACACCTTC. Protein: CAWSVRQERGYTF. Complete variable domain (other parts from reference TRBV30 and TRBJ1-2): SQTIHQWPATLVQPVGSPLSLECTVEGTSNPNLYWYRQAAGRGLQLLFYSVGIGQISSEVPQNLSASRPQDRQFILSSKKLLLSDSGFYLCAWSVRQERGYTFGSGTRLTVV.

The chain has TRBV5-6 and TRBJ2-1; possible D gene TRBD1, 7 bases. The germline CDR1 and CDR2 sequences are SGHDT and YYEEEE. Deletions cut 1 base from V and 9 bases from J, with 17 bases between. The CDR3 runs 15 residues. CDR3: CASSLKGAGYPEQFF. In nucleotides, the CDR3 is TGTGCCAGCAGCTTGAAGGGGGCGGGATACCCTGAGCAGTTCTTC.